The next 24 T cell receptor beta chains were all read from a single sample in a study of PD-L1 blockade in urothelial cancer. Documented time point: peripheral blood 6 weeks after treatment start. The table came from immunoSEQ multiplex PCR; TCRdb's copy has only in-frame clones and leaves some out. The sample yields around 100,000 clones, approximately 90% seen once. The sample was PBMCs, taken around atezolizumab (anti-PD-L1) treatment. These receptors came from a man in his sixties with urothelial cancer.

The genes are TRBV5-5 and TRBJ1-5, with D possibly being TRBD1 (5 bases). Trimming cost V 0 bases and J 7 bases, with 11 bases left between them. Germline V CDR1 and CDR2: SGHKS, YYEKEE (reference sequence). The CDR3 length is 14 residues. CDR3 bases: TGTGCCAGCAGCTTGGCTCAGGGCAGACAGCCCCAGCATTTT. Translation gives CASSLAQGRQPQHF.

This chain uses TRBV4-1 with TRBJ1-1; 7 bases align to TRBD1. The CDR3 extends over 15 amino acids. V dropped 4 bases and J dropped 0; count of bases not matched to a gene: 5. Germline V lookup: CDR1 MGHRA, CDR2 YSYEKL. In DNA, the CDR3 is TGCGCCAGCAGCCCCTCGGGGACAGTGAACACTGAAGCTTTCTTT. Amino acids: CASSPSGTVNTEAFF.

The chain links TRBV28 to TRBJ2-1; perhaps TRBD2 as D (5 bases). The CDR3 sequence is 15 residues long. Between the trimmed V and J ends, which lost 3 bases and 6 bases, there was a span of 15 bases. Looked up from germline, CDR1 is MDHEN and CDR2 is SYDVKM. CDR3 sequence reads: CASSLPLGSANEQFF. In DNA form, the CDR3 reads TGTGCCAGCAGTTTGCCCTTAGGGAGCGCCAATGAGCAGTTCTTC. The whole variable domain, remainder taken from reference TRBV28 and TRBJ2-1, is DVKVTQSSRYLVKRTGEKVFLECVQDMDHENMFWYRQDPGLGLRLIYFSYDVKMKEKGDIPEGYSVSREKKERFSLILESASTNQTSMYLCASSLPLGSANEQFFGPGTRLTVL.

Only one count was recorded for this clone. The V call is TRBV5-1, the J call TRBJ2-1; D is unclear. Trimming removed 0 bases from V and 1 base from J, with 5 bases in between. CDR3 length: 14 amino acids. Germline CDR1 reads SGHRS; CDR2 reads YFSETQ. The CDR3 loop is CASSLDRSYNEQFF. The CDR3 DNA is TGCGCCAGCAGCTTGGACAGATCCTACAATGAGCAGTTCTTC. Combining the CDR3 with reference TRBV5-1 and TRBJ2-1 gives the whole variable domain KAGVTQTPRYLIKTRGQQVTLSCSPISGHRSVSWYQQTPGQGLQFLFEYFSETQRNKGNFPGRFSGRQFSNSRSEMNVSTLELGDSALYLCASSLDRSYNEQFFGPGTRLTVL.

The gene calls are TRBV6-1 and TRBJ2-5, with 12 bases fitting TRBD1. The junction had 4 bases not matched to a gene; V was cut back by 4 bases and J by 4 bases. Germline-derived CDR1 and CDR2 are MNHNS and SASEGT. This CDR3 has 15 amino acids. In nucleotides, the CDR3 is TGTGCCAGCAGTGGAGGGACAGGGGGCTTAGAGACCCAGTACTTC. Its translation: CASSGGTGGLETQYF.

CDR3 sequence reads: CASSQTSGGFQETQYF. The DNA for the CDR3 is TGTGCCAGCAGCCAGACTAGCGGGGGATTCCAAGAGACCCAGTACTTC. The chain uses TRBV5-4 and TRBJ2-5, with 12 bases aligning to TRBD2. The V gene's germline CDR1 is SGHNT and CDR2 YYREEE (reference sequence). The CDR3 consists of 16 residues. With V trimmed by 4 bases and J by 1 base, 5 bases remained unmatched.

The CDR3, as DNA: TGCGCCAGCAGCCAAAGCCTAGCGGGAGGGCTCTACGAGCAGTACTTC. The encoded protein is CASSQSLAGGLYEQYF. The gene calls are TRBV4-1 and TRBJ2-7, with 12 bases identical to TRBD2. The junction had 5 bases not matched to a gene; V was cut back by 2 bases and J by 3 bases. The germline V gene encodes CDR1 MGHRA and CDR2 YSYEKL. This CDR3 is 16 amino acids long.

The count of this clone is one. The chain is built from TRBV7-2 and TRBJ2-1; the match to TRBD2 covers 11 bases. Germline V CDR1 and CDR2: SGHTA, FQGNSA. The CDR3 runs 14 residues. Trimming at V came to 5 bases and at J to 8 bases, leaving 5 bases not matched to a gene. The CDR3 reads CASSPLAGVYEQFF. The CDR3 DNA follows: TGTGCCAGCAGCCCACTAGCGGGGGTTTATGAGCAGTTCTTC.

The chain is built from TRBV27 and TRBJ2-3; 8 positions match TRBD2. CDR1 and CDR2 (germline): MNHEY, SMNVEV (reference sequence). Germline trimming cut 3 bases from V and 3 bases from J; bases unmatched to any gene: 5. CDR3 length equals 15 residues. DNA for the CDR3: TGTGCCAGCAGTTTTACGGGAGGGCCTACAGATACGCAGTATTTT. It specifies CASSFTGGPTDTQYF.

CDR3 bases: TGCAGCGTTACTAGGACAGGGGGCGACTATGGCTACACCTTC. It is translated as CSVTRTGGDYGYTF. J is TRBJ1-2 and V is TRBV29-1; TRBD1 matches 11 bases. Germline V gene data show CDR1 as SQVTM and CDR2 as ANQGSEA. The V segment lost 5 bases and the J segment 3 bases; nucleotides outside the gene matches: 5. The CDR3 contains 14 residues.

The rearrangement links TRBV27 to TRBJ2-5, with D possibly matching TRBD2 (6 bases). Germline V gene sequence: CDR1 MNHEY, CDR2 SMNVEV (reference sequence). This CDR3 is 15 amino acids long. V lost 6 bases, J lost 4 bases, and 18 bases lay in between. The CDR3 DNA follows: TGTGCCAGCAGAGTCTTTACGGGAGACGGAGAGACCCAGTACTTC. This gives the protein CASRVFTGDGETQYF.

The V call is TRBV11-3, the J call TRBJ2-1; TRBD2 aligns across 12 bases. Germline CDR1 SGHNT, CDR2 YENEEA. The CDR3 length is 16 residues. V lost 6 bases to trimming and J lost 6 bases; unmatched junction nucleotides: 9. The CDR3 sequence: CASSPRTSGMFNEQFF. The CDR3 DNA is TGTGCCAGCAGTCCAAGGACTAGCGGGATGTTCAATGAGCAGTTCTTC.

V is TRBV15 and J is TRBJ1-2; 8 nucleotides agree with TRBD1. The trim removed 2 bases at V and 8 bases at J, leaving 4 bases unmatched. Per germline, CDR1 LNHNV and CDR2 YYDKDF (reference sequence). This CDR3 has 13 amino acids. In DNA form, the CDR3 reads TGTGCCACCAGCAGATCCAGGGGGCACGGCTACACCTTC. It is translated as CATSRSRGHGYTF.

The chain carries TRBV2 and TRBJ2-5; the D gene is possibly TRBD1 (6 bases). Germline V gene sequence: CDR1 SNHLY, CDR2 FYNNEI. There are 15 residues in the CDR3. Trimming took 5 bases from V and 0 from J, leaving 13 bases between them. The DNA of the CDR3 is TGTGCCAGCAGTTCAAACGGACAGTACCAAGAGACCCAGTACTTC. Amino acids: CASSSNGQYQETQYF.

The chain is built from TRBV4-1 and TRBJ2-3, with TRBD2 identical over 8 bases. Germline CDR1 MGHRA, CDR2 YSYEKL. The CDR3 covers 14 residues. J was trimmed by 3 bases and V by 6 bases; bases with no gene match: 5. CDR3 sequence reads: CASREGLVTDTQYF. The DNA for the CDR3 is TGCGCCAGCAGAGAGGGACTAGTAACAGATACGCAGTATTTT.

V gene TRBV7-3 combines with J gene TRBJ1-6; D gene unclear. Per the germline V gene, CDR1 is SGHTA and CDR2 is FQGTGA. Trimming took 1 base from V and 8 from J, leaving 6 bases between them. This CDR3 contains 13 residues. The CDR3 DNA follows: TGTGCCAGCAGCTTAAGTATAGATTCACCCCTCCACTTT. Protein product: CASSLSIDSPLHF.

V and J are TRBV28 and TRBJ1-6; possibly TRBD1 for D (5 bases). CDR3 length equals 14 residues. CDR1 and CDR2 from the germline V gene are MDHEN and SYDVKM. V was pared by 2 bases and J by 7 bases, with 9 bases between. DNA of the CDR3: TGTGCCAGCAGTTTACAGGGAGGAAATTCACCCCTCCACTTT. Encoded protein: CASSLQGGNSPLHF.

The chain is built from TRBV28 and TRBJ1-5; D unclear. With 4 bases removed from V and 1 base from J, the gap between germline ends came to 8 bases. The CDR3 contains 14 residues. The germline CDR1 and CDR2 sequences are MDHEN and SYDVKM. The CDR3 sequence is CASSSTESNQPQHF. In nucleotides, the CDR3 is TGTGCCAGCAGTTCCACAGAGAGCAATCAGCCCCAGCATTTT.

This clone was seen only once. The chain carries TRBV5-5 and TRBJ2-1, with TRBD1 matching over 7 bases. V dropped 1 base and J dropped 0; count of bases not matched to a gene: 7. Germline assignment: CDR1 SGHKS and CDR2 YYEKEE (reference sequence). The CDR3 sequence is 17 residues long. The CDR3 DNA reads TGTGCCAGCAGCTTGTTCACAGGGGCCCCCTCCTACAATGAGCAGTTCTTC. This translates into CASSLFTGAPSYNEQFF.

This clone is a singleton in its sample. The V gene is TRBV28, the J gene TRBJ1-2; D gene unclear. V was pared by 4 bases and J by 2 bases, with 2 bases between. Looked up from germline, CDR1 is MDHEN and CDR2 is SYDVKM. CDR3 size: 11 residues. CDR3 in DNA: TGTGCCAGCAGTTCAAACTATGGCTACACCTTC. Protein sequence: CASSSNYGYTF.

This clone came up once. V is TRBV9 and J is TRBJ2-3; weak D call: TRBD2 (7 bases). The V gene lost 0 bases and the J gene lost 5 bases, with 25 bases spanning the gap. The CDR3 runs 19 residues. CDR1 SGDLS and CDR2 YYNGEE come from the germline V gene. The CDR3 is CASSVEPGRGRAGRDTQYF. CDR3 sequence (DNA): TGTGCCAGCAGCGTAGAACCAGGGAGGGGGAGGGCCGGGAGAGATACGCAGTATTTT.

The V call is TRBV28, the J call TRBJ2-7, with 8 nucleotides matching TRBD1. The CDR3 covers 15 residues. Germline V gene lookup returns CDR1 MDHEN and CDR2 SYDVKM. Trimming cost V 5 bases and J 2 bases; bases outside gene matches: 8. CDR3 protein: CASSSFTTGAYEQYF. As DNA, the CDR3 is TGTGCCAGCAGTAGCTTTACGACAGGGGCCTACGAGCAGTACTTC.

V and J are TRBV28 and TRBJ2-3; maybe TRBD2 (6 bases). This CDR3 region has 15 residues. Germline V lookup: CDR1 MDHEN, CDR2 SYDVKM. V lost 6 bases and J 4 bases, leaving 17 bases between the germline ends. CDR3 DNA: TGTGCCAGCAGAACCGGGACTTCCACGCCAGATACGCAGTATTTT. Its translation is CASRTGTSTPDTQYF.

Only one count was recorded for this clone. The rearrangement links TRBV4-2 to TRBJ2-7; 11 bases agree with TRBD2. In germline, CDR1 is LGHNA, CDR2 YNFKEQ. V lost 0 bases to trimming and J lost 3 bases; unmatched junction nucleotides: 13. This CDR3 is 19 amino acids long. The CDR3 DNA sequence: TGTGCCAGCAGCCAAGATTCGGGCCGGGGAACTAGCGGGGGCTACGAGCAGTACTTC. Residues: CASSQDSGRGTSGGYEQYF.